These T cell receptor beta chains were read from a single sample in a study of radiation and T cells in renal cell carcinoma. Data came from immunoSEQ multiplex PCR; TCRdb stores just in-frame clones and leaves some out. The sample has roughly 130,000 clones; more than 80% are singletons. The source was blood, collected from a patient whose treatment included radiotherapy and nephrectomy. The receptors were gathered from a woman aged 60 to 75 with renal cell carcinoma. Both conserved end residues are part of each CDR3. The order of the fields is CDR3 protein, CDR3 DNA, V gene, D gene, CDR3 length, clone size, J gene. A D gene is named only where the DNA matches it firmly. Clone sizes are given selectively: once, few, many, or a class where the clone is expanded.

CDR3 protein: CASSASSRFNNSPLHF
CDR3 DNA: TGCGCCAGCAGCGCATCGTCGAGATTCAATAATTCACCCCTCCACTTT
V gene: TRBV5-1
D gene: .
CDR3 length: 16
clone size: few
J gene: TRBJ1-6

CDR3 protein: CASSQAGTKNIQYF
CDR3 DNA: TGTGCCAGCAGCCAAGCCGGGACCAAAAACATTCAGTACTTC
V gene: TRBV14
D gene: .
CDR3 length: 14
clone size: .
J gene: TRBJ2-4

CDR3 protein: CASSQARVNTEAFF
CDR3 DNA: TGCGCCAGCAGCCAAGCTAGGGTGAACACTGAAGCTTTCTTT
V gene: TRBV4-1
D gene: .
CDR3 length: 14
clone size: .
J gene: TRBJ1-1

CDR3 protein: CASSEIRAGNQPQHF
CDR3 DNA: TGTGCCAGCAGTGAAATACGGGCGGGCAATCAGCCCCAGCATTTT
V gene: TRBV6-1
D gene: .
CDR3 length: 15
clone size: .
J gene: TRBJ1-5

CDR3 protein: CASSVGPVTNEQFF
CDR3 DNA: TGTGCCAGCAGCGTAGGCCCAGTCACCAATGAGCAGTTCTTC
V gene: TRBV9
D gene: .
CDR3 length: 14
clone size: few
J gene: TRBJ2-1

CDR3 protein: CASRKGGRAGETQYF
CDR3 DNA: TGTGCCAGCAGAAAAGGCGGGAGGGCCGGGGAGACCCAGTACTTC
V gene: TRBV28
D gene: TRBD2
CDR3 length: 15
clone size: .
J gene: TRBJ2-5

CDR3 protein: CAGKKTSGWDSEQYF
CDR3 DNA: TGCGCCGGCAAAAAGACTAGCGGGTGGGACAGCGAGCAGTACTTC
V gene: TRBV5-1
D gene: TRBD2
CDR3 length: 15
clone size: .
J gene: TRBJ2-7

CDR3 protein: CASSPTPGQGDYEQYF
CDR3 DNA: TGTGCCAGCAGCCCCACCCCAGGACAGGGGGACTACGAGCAGTACTTC
V gene: TRBV7-9
D gene: TRBD1
CDR3 length: 16
clone size: .
J gene: TRBJ2-7

CDR3 protein: CSVEEGGIADGYTF
CDR3 DNA: TGCAGCGTTGAAGAGGGGGGTATAGCGGATGGCTACACCTTC
V gene: TRBV29-1
D gene: .
CDR3 length: 14
clone size: many
J gene: TRBJ1-2

CDR3 protein: CASIPDRVLSGANVLTF
CDR3 DNA: TGTGCCAGCATTCCCGACAGGGTCCTATCTGGGGCCAACGTCCTGACTTTC
V gene: TRBV21-1
D gene: .
CDR3 length: 17
clone size: .
J gene: TRBJ2-6

CDR3 protein: CASRTGDGLVEKLFF
CDR3 DNA: TGTGCCAGTAGGACCGGGGACGGTTTGGTCGAAAAACTGTTTTTT
V gene: TRBV19
D gene: .
CDR3 length: 15
clone size: .
J gene: TRBJ1-4

CDR3 protein: CASSPEAGVGIQYF
CDR3 DNA: TGTGCCAGCAGCCCCGAGGCGGGGGTCGGCATTCAGTACTTC
V gene: TRBV2
D gene: TRBD2
CDR3 length: 14
clone size: .
J gene: TRBJ2-4

CDR3 protein: CASSFTGGVGNEKLFF
CDR3 DNA: TGTGCCAGCAGTTTTACTGGGGGGGTGGGTAATGAAAAACTGTTTTTT
V gene: TRBV27
D gene: .
CDR3 length: 16
clone size: .
J gene: TRBJ1-4

CDR3 protein: CASSSRIAGGLGETQYF
CDR3 DNA: TGTGCCAGCAGCTCGCGTATAGCGGGAGGGCTGGGGGAGACCCAGTACTTC
V gene: TRBV7-2
D gene: TRBD2
CDR3 length: 17
clone size: .
J gene: TRBJ2-5

CDR3 protein: CASSSLWTGSSYNEQFF
CDR3 DNA: TGTGCCAGCAGCTCTCTTTGGACAGGGAGTTCCTACAATGAGCAGTTCTTC
V gene: TRBV5-5
D gene: TRBD1
CDR3 length: 17
clone size: .
J gene: TRBJ2-1

CDR3 protein: CASTKIGVMNTEAFF
CDR3 DNA: TGTGCCAGCACCAAGATCGGGGTAATGAACACTGAAGCTTTCTTT
V gene: TRBV28
D gene: .
CDR3 length: 15
clone size: .
J gene: TRBJ1-1